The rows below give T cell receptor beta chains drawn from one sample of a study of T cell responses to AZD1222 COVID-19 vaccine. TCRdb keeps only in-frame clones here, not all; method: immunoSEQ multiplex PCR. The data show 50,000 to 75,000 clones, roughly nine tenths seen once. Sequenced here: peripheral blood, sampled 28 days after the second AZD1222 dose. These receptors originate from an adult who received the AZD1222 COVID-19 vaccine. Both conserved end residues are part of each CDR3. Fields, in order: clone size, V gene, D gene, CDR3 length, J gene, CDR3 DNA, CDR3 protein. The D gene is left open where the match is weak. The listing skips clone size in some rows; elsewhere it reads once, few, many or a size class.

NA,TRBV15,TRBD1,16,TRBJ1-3,TGTGCCACCAGCAGTGTTACGGGACAGCCTGGAAACACCATATATTTT,CATSSVTGQPGNTIYF
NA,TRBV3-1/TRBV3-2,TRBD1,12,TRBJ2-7,TGTGCCAGCAGCCACGGACAGGGAGTGCAGTACTTC,CASSHGQGVQYF
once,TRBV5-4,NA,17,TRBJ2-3,TGTGCCAGCAGCCTGGCAGGGGCTCCCCTCCAAACAGATACGCAGTATTTT,CASSLAGAPLQTDTQYF
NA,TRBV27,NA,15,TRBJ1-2,TGTGCCAGCAGTTTAATGGGGCAGCGGAGATATGGCTACACCTTC,CASSLMGQRRYGYTF
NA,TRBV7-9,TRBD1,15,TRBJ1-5,TGTGCCAGCAGCTTAACCACAGGGGGTGACCAGCCCCAGCATTTT,CASSLTTGGDQPQHF
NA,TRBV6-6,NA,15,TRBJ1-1,TGTGCCAGCAGTAACAATCAGGCGTCGAACACTGAAGCTTTCTTT,CASSNNQASNTEAFF
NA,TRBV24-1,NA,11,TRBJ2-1,TGTGCCACCAGTGATTTGGGCAGGCAGTTCTTC,CATSDLGRQFF
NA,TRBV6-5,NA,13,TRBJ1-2,TGTGCCAGCAGCCGAGGGGGACGGGGTGGCTACACCTTC,CASSRGGRGGYTF
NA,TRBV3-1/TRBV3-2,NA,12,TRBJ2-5,TGTGCCAGCAGCGAGCCGCTTGGAGTCCAGTACTTC,CASSEPLGVQYF
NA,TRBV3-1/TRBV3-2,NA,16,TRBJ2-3,TGTGCCAGCAGCCAAGCTGGGGGGGCGGGCCCAGATACGCAGTATTTT,CASSQAGGAGPDTQYF
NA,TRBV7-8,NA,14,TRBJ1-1,TGTGCCAGCAGCTTAGTCCCCCCCGGGACTGAAGCTTTCTTT,CASSLVPPGTEAFF
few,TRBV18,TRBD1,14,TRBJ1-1,TGTGCCAGCTCTCCTCAGGGGGCTATGACTGAAGCTTTCTTT,CASSPQGAMTEAFF
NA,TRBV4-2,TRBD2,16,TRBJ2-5,TGTGCCAGCAGCCAAGAACCCCCTAGCGGACAAGAGACCCAGTACTTC,CASSQEPPSGQETQYF
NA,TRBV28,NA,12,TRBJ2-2,TGTGCCAGCAGTTCCGGACCCAGGGAGCTGTTTTTT,CASSSGPRELFF
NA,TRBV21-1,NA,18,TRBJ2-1,TGTGCCAGCAACACCGGGACAGGACCTCATTGGGATTACAATGAGCAGTTCTTC,CASNTGTGPHWDYNEQFF
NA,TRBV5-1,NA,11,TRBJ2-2,TGCGCCAGCAGCTTGGACGGGGAGCTGTTTTTT,CASSLDGELFF
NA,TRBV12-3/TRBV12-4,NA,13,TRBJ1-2,TGTGCCAGCAGCGGCAACACACACTATGGCTACACCTTC,CASSGNTHYGYTF
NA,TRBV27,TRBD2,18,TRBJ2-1,TGTGCCAGCAGTTCCAGGCCATTACTAGCGGAGGGGTACAATGAGCAGTTCTTC,CASSSRPLLAEGYNEQFF